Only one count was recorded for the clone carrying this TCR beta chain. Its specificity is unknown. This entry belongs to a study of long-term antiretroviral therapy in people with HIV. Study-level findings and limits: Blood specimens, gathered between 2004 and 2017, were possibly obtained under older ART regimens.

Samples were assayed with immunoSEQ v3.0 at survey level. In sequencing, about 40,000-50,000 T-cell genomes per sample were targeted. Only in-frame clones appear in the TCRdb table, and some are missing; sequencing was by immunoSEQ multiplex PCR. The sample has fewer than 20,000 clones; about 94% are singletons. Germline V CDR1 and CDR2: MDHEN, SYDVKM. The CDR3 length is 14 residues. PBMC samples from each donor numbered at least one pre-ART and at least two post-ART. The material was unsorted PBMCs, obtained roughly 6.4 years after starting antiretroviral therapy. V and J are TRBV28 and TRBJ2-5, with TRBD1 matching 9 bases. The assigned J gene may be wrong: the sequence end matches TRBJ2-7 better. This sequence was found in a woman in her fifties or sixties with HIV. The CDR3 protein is CASRLTGGGYEQYF. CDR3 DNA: TGTGCCAGCAGACTAACAGGGGGCGGCTACGAGCAGTACTTC.